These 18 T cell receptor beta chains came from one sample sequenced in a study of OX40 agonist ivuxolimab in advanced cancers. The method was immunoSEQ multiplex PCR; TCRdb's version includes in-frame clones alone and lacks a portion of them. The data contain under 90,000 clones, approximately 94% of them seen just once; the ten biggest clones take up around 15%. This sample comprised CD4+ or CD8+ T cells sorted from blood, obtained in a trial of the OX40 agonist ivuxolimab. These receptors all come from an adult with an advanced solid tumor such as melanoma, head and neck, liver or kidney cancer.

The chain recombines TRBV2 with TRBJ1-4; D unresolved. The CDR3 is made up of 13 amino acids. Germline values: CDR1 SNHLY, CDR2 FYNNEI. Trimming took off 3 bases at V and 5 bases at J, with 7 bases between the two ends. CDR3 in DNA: TGTGCCAGCAGTGAGGTTGGGAATGAAAAACTGTTTTTT. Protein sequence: CASSEVGNEKLFF.

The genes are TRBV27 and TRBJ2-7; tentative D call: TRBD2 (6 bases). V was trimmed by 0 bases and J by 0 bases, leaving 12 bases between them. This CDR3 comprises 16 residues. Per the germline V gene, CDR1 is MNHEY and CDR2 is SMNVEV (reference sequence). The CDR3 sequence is CASSLSLPGSSYEQYF. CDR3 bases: TGTGCCAGCAGTTTATCCCTTCCCGGGAGCTCCTACGAGCAGTACTTC.

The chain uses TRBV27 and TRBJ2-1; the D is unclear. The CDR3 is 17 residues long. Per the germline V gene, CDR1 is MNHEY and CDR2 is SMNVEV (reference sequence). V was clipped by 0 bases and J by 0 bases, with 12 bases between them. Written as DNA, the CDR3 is TGTGCCAGCAGTTTATCTAAGTGGGTCGGCTCCTACAATGAGCAGTTCTTC. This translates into CASSLSKWVGSYNEQFF.

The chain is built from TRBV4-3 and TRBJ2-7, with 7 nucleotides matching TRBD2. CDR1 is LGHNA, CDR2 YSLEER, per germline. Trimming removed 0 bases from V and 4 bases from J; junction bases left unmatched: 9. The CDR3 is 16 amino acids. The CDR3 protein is CASSQEGGLVGYEQYF. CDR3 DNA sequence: TGCGCCAGCAGCCAAGAGGGAGGACTAGTAGGATACGAGCAGTACTTC.

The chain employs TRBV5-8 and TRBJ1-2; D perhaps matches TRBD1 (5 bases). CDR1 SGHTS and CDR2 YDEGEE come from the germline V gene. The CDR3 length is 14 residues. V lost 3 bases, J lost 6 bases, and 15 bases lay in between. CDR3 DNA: TGTGCCAGCAGCTCGAGGGGTCGGTGGGATGGCTACACCTTC. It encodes CASSSRGRWDGYTF. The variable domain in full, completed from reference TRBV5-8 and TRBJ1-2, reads EAGVTQSPTHLIKTRGQQATLRCSPISGHTSVYWYQQALGLGLQFLLWYDEGEERNRGNFPPRFSGRQFPNYSSELNVNALELEDSALYLCASSSRGRWDGYTFGSGTRLTVV.

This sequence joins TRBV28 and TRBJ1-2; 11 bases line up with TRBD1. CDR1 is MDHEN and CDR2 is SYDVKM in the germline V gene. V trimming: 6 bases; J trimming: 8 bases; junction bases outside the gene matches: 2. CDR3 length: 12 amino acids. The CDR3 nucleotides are TGTGCCAGCAGGGACAGGGGGCAAGGCTACACCTTC. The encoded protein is CASRDRGQGYTF.

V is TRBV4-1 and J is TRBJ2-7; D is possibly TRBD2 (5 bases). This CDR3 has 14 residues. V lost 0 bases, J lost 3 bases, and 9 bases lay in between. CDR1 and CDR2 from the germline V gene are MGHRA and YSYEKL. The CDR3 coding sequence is TGCGCCAGCAGCCAAGATATGGGGAGCTACGAGCAGTACTTC. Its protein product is CASSQDMGSYEQYF.

In DNA, the CDR3 is TGTGCCATCAGTGCCCGACAGGCGACTAACACTGAAGCTTTCTTT. Residues: CAISARQATNTEAFF. The genes are TRBV10-3 and TRBJ1-1, with D possibly being TRBD1 (6 bases). The ends were cut back, 4 bases at V and 2 bases at J, with 14 bases in the middle. The CDR3 is made up of 15 amino acids. Germline assignment: CDR1 ENHRY and CDR2 SYGVKD.

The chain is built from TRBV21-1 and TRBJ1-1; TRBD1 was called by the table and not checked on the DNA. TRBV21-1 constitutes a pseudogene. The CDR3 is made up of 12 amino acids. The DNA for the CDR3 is TGTGCCAGGCATCGGACAGGCACTGAAGCTTTCTTT. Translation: CARHRTGTEAFF.

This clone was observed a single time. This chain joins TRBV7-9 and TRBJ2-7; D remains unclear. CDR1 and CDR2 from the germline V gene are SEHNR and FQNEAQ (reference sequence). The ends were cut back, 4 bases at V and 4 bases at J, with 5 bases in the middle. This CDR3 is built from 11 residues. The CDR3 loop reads CASSSLYEQYF. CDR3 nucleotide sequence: TGTGCCAGCAGCTCCCTTTACGAGCAGTACTTC.

The CDR3 here is CASSETSREEQETQYF. The CDR3 nucleotides read TGTGCCAGTAGCGAGACGTCGCGGGAGGAACAAGAGACCCAGTACTTC. This chain connects TRBV19 to TRBJ2-5; TRBD2 aligns across 8 bases. The V segment lost 6 bases and the J segment 2 bases; nucleotides outside the gene matches: 11. Germline lookup yields CDR1 LNHDA and CDR2 SQIVND (reference sequence). The length of the CDR3 is 16 residues.

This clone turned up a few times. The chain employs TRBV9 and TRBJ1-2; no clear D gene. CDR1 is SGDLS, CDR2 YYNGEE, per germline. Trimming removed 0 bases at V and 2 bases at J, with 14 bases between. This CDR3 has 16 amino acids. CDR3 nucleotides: TGTGCCAGCAGCGTAGAAGTTCAGGCTCCCAACTATGGCTACACCTTC. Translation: CASSVEVQAPNYGYTF.

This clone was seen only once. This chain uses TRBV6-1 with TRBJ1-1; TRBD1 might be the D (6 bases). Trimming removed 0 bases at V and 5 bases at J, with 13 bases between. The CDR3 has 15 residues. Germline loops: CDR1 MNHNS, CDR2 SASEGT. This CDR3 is CASSEARGAKTEAFF. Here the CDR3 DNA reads TGTGCCAGCAGTGAAGCGCGGGGGGCTAAGACTGAAGCTTTCTTT.

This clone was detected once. The CDR3 nucleotides read TGCAGCGCCCCTGGTGGGACAGGGGCTACGAGCACAGATACGCAGTATTTT. Translating gives CSAPGGTGATSTDTQYF. J is TRBJ2-3 and V is TRBV29-1; 10 bases line up with TRBD1. Germline V CDR1 and CDR2: SQVTM, ANQGSEA. V lost 7 bases, J lost 0 bases, and 13 bases stayed unmatched. There are 17 residues in the CDR3.

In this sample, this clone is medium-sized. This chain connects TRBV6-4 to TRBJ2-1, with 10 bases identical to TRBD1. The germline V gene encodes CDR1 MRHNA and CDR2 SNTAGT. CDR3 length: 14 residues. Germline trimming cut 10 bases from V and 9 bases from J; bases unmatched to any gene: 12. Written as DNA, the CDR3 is TGTGCCACCACCGGGACAGGGGATTCGGGTGAGCAGTTCTTC. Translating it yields CATTGTGDSGEQFF.

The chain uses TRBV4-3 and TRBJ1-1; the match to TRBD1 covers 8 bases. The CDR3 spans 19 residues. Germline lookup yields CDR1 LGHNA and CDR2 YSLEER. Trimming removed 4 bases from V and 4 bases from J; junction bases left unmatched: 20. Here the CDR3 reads CASSPSATGDVTSGTEAFF. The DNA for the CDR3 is TGCGCCAGCAGCCCAAGCGCGACAGGGGATGTTACCTCGGGCACTGAAGCTTTCTTT.

The CDR3 is CARLRRAGDQPQHF. CDR3 in DNA: TGTGCCAGGCTACGTCGGGCAGGAGATCAGCCCCAGCATTTT. This chain connects TRBV5-6 to TRBJ1-5; D unresolved. The CDR3 is made up of 14 amino acids. The germline CDR1 and CDR2 sequences are SGHDT and YYEEEE. The V gene lost 8 bases and the J gene lost 5 bases, with 17 bases spanning the gap.

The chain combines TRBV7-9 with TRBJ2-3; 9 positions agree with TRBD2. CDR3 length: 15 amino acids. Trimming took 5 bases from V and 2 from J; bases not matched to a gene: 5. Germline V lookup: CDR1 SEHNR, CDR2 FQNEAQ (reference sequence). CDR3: CASSQTSGVTDTQYF. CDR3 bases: TGTGCCAGCAGCCAGACTAGCGGTGTCACAGATACGCAGTATTTT.